This T cell receptor (beta chain) was retrieved from a study of cytomegalovirus exposure and HLA in healthy donors. It was with 60 Vbeta and 13 Jbeta primers that the PCR ran. Produced via immunoSEQ multiplex PCR; TCRdb's table is partial and in-frame only. This sample has roughly 130,000 clones; roughly 79% occur once, and the top ten carry roughly 1%. The ends were cut back, 5 bases at V and 6 bases at J, with 16 bases in the middle. The CDR3 spans 15 residues. The germline V gene encodes CDR1 SEHNR and CDR2 FQNEAQ (reference sequence). Study-level findings and limits: Reports described diagnosis of cytomegalovirus status by the classifier as highly specific and sensitive. Roughly uniform depth of sequencing across donors was assumed in presence/absence analyses. The later analysis indicated that the majority of CMV-associated TCR beta chains appeared HLA-restricted.

This clone has a handful of counts. The antigen remains undetermined. The clonotype originates from a young man in good health and CMV-seronegative. Sequencing was carried out using PBMCs. The rearrangement links TRBV7-9 to TRBJ1-4, with a weak D call TRBD1 (6 bases). For the CDR3, the DNA is TGTGCCAGCAGCGTATCAGGGGTGGGAGATGAAAAACTGTTTTTT. Protein: CASSVSGVGDEKLFF.